A single sample is the source of the 4 T cell receptor beta chains below, sequenced in a study of T cells in Graves' hyperthyroidism and ophthalmopathy. Amplification targeted TCR beta CDR3 regions from RNA transcripts. HTBI primers were the set used in a first-round RT-PCR of the TCR CDR3. TCRdb reprocessed the multiplex PCR reads via MiXCR and lists one record per CDR3 protein. The repertoire holds about 130,000 distinct CDR3 sequences, with roughly 23% as singletons. Sequenced input: blood. These receptors were obtained from a woman aged 45-60 years with Graves' hyperthyroidism that later progressed to Graves' ophthalmopathy.

This clonotype was counted ten times or more. The rearrangement uses TRBV28 and TRBJ1-5; 12 bases align to TRBD1. The junction had 13 bases not matched to a gene; V was cut back by 7 bases and J by 6 bases. This CDR3 region has 17 residues. Per germline, CDR1 MDHEN and CDR2 SYDVKM. The CDR3 nucleotides are TGTGCCAGCACCCCAGGGGGGGGACAGGGGGCGCGTCAGCCCCAGCATTTT. Translated: CASTPGGGQGARQPQHF.

This clonotype was recorded many times. The CDR3 reads CSVSGAGELFF. The DNA for the CDR3 is TGCAGCGTGTCAGGTGCCGGGGAGCTGTTTTTT. The chain is built from TRBV29-1 and TRBJ2-2; D unresolved. Trimming shortened V by 6 bases and J by 6 bases, and 8 bases separated the two germline ends. Germline assignment: CDR1 SQVTM and CDR2 ANQGSEA. This CDR3 is 11 amino acids long.

V and J are TRBV28 and TRBJ2-3; 11 bases fit TRBD2. The CDR3 has 16 amino acids. The V gene's germline CDR1 is MDHEN and CDR2 SYDVKM. The V and J ends lost 4 bases and 0 bases, in that order; junction bases with no gene match: 3. The CDR3 is CASSWGTSGSTDTQYF. CDR3 sequence (DNA): TGTGCCAGCAGTTGGGGGACTAGCGGTAGCACAGATACGCAGTATTTT.

This clonotype was recorded many times. The V and J genes are TRBV20-1 and TRBJ1-3; D uncertain. The CDR3 is made up of 12 amino acids. Germline V gene sequence: CDR1 DFQATT, CDR2 SNEGSKA (reference sequence). Trimming pared 4 bases from V and 4 bases from J, leaving 8 bases between. The CDR3 here is CSATGNGNTIYF. The CDR3 bases are TGCAGTGCTACGGGAAACGGAAACACCATATATTTT.